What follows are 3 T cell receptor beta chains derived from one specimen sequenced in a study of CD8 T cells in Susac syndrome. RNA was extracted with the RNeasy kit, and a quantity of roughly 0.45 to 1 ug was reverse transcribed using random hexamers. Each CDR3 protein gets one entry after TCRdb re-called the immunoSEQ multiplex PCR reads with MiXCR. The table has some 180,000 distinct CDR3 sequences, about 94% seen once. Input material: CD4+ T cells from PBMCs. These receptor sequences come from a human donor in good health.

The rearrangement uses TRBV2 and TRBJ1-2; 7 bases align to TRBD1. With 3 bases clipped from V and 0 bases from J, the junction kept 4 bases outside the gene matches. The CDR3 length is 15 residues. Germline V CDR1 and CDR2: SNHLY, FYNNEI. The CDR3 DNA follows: TGTGCCAGCAGTGAGGAGGGGGCCCCTAACTATGGCTACACCTTC. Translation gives CASSEEGAPNYGYTF. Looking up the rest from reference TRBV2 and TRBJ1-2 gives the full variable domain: EPEVTQTPSHQVTQMGQEVILRCVPISNHLYFYWYRQILGQKVEFLVSFYNNEISEKSEIFDDQFSVERPDGSNFTLKIRSTKLEDSAMYFCASSEEGAPNYGYTFGSGTRLTVV.

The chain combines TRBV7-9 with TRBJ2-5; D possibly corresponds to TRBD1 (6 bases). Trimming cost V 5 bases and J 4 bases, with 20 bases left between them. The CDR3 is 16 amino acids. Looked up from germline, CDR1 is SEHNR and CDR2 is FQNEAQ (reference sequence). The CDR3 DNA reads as TGTGCCAGCAGCCCTTGGCAAGGGACAATTCGAGAGACCCAGTACTTC. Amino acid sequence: CASSPWQGTIRETQYF.

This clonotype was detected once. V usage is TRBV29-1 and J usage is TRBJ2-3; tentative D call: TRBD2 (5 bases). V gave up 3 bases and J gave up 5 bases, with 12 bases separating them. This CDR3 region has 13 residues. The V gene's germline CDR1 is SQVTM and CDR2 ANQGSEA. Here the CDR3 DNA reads TGCAGCGTTGAGGGGAGATCGGGAGATACGCAGTATTTT. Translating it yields CSVEGRSGDTQYF.